The clone carrying this TCR beta chain came up many times. What it binds is unknown. The CDR3 sequence is 13 residues long. The germline V and J ends were trimmed by 6 bases and 7 bases, with 13 bases remaining between them. CDR1 LNHDA and CDR2 SQIVND come from the germline V gene (reference sequence). These data come from a study of CD8+CD57+ T cells in acquired aplastic anemia. Overall study context: Sorted CD4+ and CD8+ cell DNA averaged about 3 ug. Average CD4+ read depth in healthy donors was around 9.9 million reads. Study-level points and caveats: Statistical testing detected no significant gap in CD8+ Simpson's diversity between patients and controls.

Profiling of TCR beta VDJ combinations and CDR3 sequences used genomic DNA as template. TCRdb passed the reads through MiXCR, listing each CDR3 protein once. The table lists about 180,000 distinct CDR3 sequences, 40% to 50% of them singletons. Sequencing used sorted CD4+, CD8+, or CD8+CD57+ T cells (not recorded which) from PBMCs. The TCR sequence derives from a human donor in good health. V usage is TRBV19 and J usage is TRBJ1-5, with D uncertain. The CDR3 region is CASRREGPQPQHF. DNA of the CDR3: TGTGCCAGTAGGAGGGAGGGCCCCCAGCCCCAGCATTTT. The variable domain in full, completed from reference TRBV19 and TRBJ1-5, reads DGGITQSPKYLFRKEGQNVTLSCEQNLNHDAMYWYRQDPGQGLRLIYYSQIVNDFQKGDIAEGYSVSREKKESFPLTVTSAQKNPTAFYLCASRREGPQPQHFGDGTRLSIL.